This passage covers 22 T cell receptor beta chains from one sample sequenced in a study of T-cell memory formation after mild COVID-19. Using its own MiXCR run on the 5' RACE reads, TCRdb lists one record per CDR3 protein. This table holds hundreds of thousands of distinct CDR3 sequences, around 27% found once. Sequenced: PBMCs or a T cell subset sorted from them (not recorded which). These receptors were taken from an adult woman who had mild COVID-19 (a few samples of this study predate the infection). Cell type and time point are not known.

The chain uses TRBV12-3 or TRBV12-4 and TRBJ2-3, with 7 bases lining up with TRBD1. V shed 4 bases, J shed 3 bases, and the junction held 7 bases outside the gene matches. This CDR3 has 15 residues. The CDR3 region has the DNA TGTGCCAGCAGTTCGGCCGGGACAGCAACAGATACGCAGTATTTT. Protein sequence: CASSSAGTATDTQYF.

This clonotype was counted a single time. V is TRBV9 and J is TRBJ2-3; TRBD1 matches 7 bases. Germline assignment: CDR1 SGDLS and CDR2 YYNGEE. With 0 bases clipped from V and 7 bases from J, the junction kept 11 bases outside the gene matches. The length of the CDR3 is 16 residues. The CDR3 nucleotides are TGTGCCAGCAGCGTAGCGTTAACAGGGGTTGAAAATACGCAGTATTTT. Amino acids: CASSVALTGVENTQYF. The whole variable domain, filled in from reference TRBV9 and TRBJ2-3, reads DSGVTQTPKHLITATGQRVTLRCSPRSGDLSVYWYQQSLDQGLQFLIQYYNGEERAKGNILERFSAQQFPDLHSELNLSSLELGDSALYFCASSVALTGVENTQYFGPGTRLTVL.

This clonotype was detected ten times or more. The genes are TRBV7-2 and TRBJ2-7; TRBD2 matches 8 bases. Trimming cost V 2 bases and J 1 base; bases outside gene matches: 4. This CDR3 has 15 amino acids. Germline V gene data show CDR1 as SGHTA and CDR2 as FQGNSA. CDR3 loop: CASSLYSGGSYEQYF. The DNA for the CDR3 is TGTGCCAGCAGCTTATACAGCGGGGGATCCTACGAGCAGTACTTC.

The V call is TRBV5-1, the J call TRBJ2-1; 9 bases map to TRBD2. Per germline, CDR1 SGHRS and CDR2 YFSETQ. The length of the CDR3 is 17 residues. J gave up 0 bases and V 4 bases, and 8 bases lay outside the gene matches. The CDR3 DNA is TGCGCCAGCAGCAAACGGCTGACTAGCGGCTCCTACAATGAGCAGTTCTTC. It specifies CASSKRLTSGSYNEQFF.

The rearrangement uses TRBV12-3 or TRBV12-4 and TRBJ2-3, with 9 nucleotides matching TRBD2. V was pared by 6 bases and J by 4 bases, with 11 bases of the junction left unmatched. This CDR3 contains 16 residues. The CDR3 DNA reads TGTGCCAGCAGCCCCCGGTTGCGGGGGGGGGCAGATACGCAGTATTTT. Translating it yields CASSPRLRGGADTQYF.

V is TRBV12-3 or TRBV12-4 and J is TRBJ2-7, with D tentatively TRBD1 (5 bases). CDR3 length: 14 residues. The V end lost 1 base, the J end lost 2 bases, and 9 bases lay between the germline ends. The CDR3 nucleotides read TGTGCCAGCAGTTTAGTAGGGGCTGCCTACGAGCAGTACTTC. Translating it yields CASSLVGAAYEQYF.

To note about this clonotype: The junction departs from the called germline gene at one end, perhaps through a read error. V is TRBV5-1 and J is TRBJ2-7; perhaps TRBD2 as D (6 bases). From germline, CDR1 is SGHRS and CDR2 YFSETQ. The CDR3 loop spans 13 amino acids. CDR3 region: CASSLGGTNPNSF. CDR3 sequence (DNA): TGCGCCAGCAGCTTGGGCGGGACGAACCCTAATAGCTTC.

The rearrangement uses TRBV3-1 and TRBJ2-2; D remains ambiguous. V was cut by 3 bases and J by 4 bases, with 12 bases left in between. CDR3 length: 15 amino acids. CDR1 is LGHDT, CDR2 YNNKEL, per germline (reference sequence). CDR3 bases: TGTGCCAGCAGCCAGGCAGTCTCGAGCACCGGGGAGCTGTTTTTT. Its translation: CASSQAVSSTGELFF.

A few counts support this clonotype. The genes are TRBV7-9 and TRBJ2-3; D possibly corresponds to TRBD1 (6 bases). The CDR3 length is 14 residues. V shed 5 bases and J shed 4 bases, with 13 bases lying between them. Per germline, CDR1 SEHNR and CDR2 FQNEAQ (reference sequence). The DNA for the CDR3 is TGTGCCAGCAGCATCGACAGGTCGCCAGATACGCAGTATTTT. Amino acid sequence: CASSIDRSPDTQYF.

The chain uses TRBV3-1 and TRBJ2-1; the D call may be TRBD1 or TRBD2 (6 bases each). The length of the CDR3 is 15 residues. CDR1 LGHDT and CDR2 YNNKEL come from the germline V gene (reference sequence). Between the trimmed V and J ends, which lost 1 base and 8 bases, there was a span of 15 bases. The CDR3 here is CASSQAGAPYDEQFF. CDR3 coding DNA: TGTGCCAGCAGCCAAGCGGGGGCCCCCTATGATGAGCAGTTCTTC.

In its sample, this clonotype was seen a few times. The chain recombines TRBV7-9 with TRBJ2-2, with no clear D. Trimming pared 4 bases from V and 3 bases from J, leaving 9 bases between. The germline gives CDR1 SEHNR, CDR2 FQNEAQ (reference sequence). The CDR3 covers 14 residues. CDR3 residues: CASSSRWDTGELFF. The DNA for the CDR3 is TGTGCCAGCAGCTCACGCTGGGACACCGGGGAGCTGTTTTTT. Variable domain in full (rest from reference TRBV7-9 and TRBJ2-2): DTGVSQNPRHKITKRGQNVTFRCDPISEHNRLYWYRQTLGQGPEFLTYFQNEAQLEKSRLLSDRFSAERPKGSFSTLEIQRTEQGDSAMYLCASSSRWDTGELFFGEGSRLTVL.

The chain joins TRBV7-6 to TRBJ2-7; D possibly corresponds to TRBD2 (5 bases). The CDR3 extends over 13 amino acids. Germline CDR1 is SGHVS and CDR2 is FNYEAQ. Trimming removed 4 bases at V and 7 bases at J, with 14 bases between. CDR3 residues: CASSSISSGEQYF. The CDR3 DNA sequence: TGTGCCAGCAGCTCAATATCCTCGGGGGAGCAGTACTTC.

J is TRBJ1-4 and V is TRBV20-1; perhaps TRBD1 as D (5 bases). Germline assignment: CDR1 DFQATT and CDR2 SNEGSKA (reference sequence). This CDR3 contains 19 residues. Trimming cost V 0 bases and J 3 bases, with 23 bases left between them. The DNA of the CDR3 is TGCAGTGCTAGAGATGATAGGTCCCCCGGGGGGGTGGCTAATGAAAAACTGTTTTTT. Encoded protein: CSARDDRSPGGVANEKLFF.

This clonotype occurred once. This chain links TRBV24-1 with TRBJ1-2; D is unclear. Trimming took 1 base from V and 4 from J, leaving 0 bases between them. Per germline, CDR1 KGHDR and CDR2 SFDVKD. This CDR3 has 11 residues. The CDR3 bases are TGTGCCACCAGTGATTTCTATGGCTACACCTTC. This sequence encodes CATSDFYGYTF.

A few counts support this clonotype. V gene TRBV7-9 combines with J gene TRBJ2-5, with 9 bases aligning to TRBD1. The CDR3 consists of 16 residues. Germline-derived CDR1 and CDR2 are SEHNR and FQNEAQ (reference sequence). With V trimmed by 1 base and J by 4 bases, 7 bases remained unmatched. In nucleotides, the CDR3 is TGTGCCAGCAGCTTAGTGGCACAGGGGGCACGAGAGACCCAGTACTTC. Encoded protein: CASSLVAQGARETQYF. Together with reference TRBV7-9 and TRBJ2-5, the CDR3 gives the full variable domain: DTGVSQNPRHKITKRGQNVTFRCDPISEHNRLYWYRQTLGQGPEFLTYFQNEAQLEKSRLLSDRFSAERPKGSFSTLEIQRTEQGDSAMYLCASSLVAQGARETQYFGPGTRLLVL.

This clonotype turned up a few times. The chain combines TRBV4-1 with TRBJ2-5; tentative D call: TRBD2 (5 bases). Per germline, CDR1 MGHRA and CDR2 YSYEKL. V was shortened by 7 bases and J by 2 bases, with 14 bases between the two germline ends. CDR3 length: 14 residues. The CDR3 DNA is TGCGCCAGCAAGGCCGAACCGGGGCAAGAGACCCAGTACTTC. Encoded protein: CASKAEPGQETQYF.

J is TRBJ2-7 and V is TRBV7-2; TRBD2 matches 9 bases. V shed 5 bases and J 2 bases; nucleotides not matched to a gene: 7. The CDR3 spans 15 residues. Germline values: CDR1 SGHTA, CDR2 FQGNSA. CDR3 in DNA: TGTGCCAGCAGCAAGGCTAGCGGGGCCCCCTACGAGCAGTACTTC. This gives the protein CASSKASGAPYEQYF.

This chain links TRBV12-3 or TRBV12-4 with TRBJ1-1, with TRBD1 matching 9 bases. Trimming cost V 5 bases and J 1 base; bases outside gene matches: 5. The CDR3 runs 15 residues. Written as DNA, the CDR3 is TGTGCCAGCAGTCTAGGGGGACAGGGGAACACTGAAGCTTTCTTT. Amino acid sequence: CASSLGGQGNTEAFF.

This clonotype has more than one count but fewer than ten. The chain uses TRBV12-3 or TRBV12-4 and TRBJ2-1; D is unclear. This CDR3 has 15 amino acids. Trimming took 5 bases from V and 0 from J, leaving 11 bases between them. This CDR3 is CASSPWVSSYNEQFF. CDR3 sequence (DNA): TGTGCCAGCAGTCCGTGGGTGAGCTCCTACAATGAGCAGTTCTTC.

The chain is built from TRBV9 and TRBJ2-3, with 9 bases matching TRBD2. Germline V CDR1 and CDR2: SGDLS, YYNGEE. Losses at the gene ends were 0 bases for V and 2 bases for J; bases not matched to a gene: 10. The CDR3 loop spans 18 amino acids. Here the CDR3 reads CASSVGSSGAPHTDTQYF. CDR3 nucleotide sequence: TGTGCCAGCAGCGTAGGGTCTAGCGGGGCCCCCCACACAGATACGCAGTATTTT.

This chain joins TRBV7-9 and TRBJ2-7; possibly TRBD1 for D (6 bases). The V gene's germline CDR1 is SEHNR and CDR2 FQNEAQ (reference sequence). The ends were cut back, 4 bases at V and 5 bases at J, with 21 bases in the middle. The CDR3 covers 16 residues. This CDR3 is CASSYMPGHPNHEQYF. CDR3 nucleotide sequence: TGTGCCAGCAGCTACATGCCGGGACACCCGAACCACGAGCAGTACTTC.

Turning to this clonotype: At one end, the junction sequence differs from germline, possibly due to a read error. The chain joins TRBV5-1 to TRBJ2-1; unclear D gene. The CDR3 is 14 amino acids. Germline V gene data show CDR1 as SGHRS and CDR2 as YFSETQ. CDR3 DNA: TGCGCCAGCAGATTGGATCGAGAGTACAATGAGCAGTTCTTC. Translated, it gives CASRLDREYNEQFF.